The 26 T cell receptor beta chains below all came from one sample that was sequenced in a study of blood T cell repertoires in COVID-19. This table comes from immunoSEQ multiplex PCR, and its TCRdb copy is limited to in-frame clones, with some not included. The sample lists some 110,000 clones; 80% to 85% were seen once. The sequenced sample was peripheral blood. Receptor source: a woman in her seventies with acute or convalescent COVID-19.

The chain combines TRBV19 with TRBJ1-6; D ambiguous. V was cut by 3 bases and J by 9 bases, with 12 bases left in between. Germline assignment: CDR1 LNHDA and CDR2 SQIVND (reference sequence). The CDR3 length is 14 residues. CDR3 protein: CASSMSVEGSPLHF. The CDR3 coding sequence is TGTGCCAGTAGTATGAGCGTCGAGGGTTCACCCCTCCACTTT. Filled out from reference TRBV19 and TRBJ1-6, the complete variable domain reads DGGITQSPKYLFRKEGQNVTLSCEQNLNHDAMYWYRQDPGQGLRLIYYSQIVNDFQKGDIAEGYSVSREKKESFPLTVTSAQKNPTAFYLCASSMSVEGSPLHFGNGTRLTVT.

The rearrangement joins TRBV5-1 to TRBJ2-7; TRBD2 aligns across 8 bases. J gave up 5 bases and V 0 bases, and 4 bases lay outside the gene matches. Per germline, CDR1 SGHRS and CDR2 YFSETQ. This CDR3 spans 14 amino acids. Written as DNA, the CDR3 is TGCGCCAGCAGCTTGGCGGGAGGGTACCACGAGCAGTACTTC. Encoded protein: CASSLAGGYHEQYF.

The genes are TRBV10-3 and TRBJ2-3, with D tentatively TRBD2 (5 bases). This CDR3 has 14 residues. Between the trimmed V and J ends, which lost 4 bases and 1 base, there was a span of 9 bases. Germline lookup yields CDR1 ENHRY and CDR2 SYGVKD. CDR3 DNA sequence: TGTGCCATCAGTGCCGGACTGGGCACAGATACGCAGTATTTT. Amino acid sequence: CAISAGLGTDTQYF.

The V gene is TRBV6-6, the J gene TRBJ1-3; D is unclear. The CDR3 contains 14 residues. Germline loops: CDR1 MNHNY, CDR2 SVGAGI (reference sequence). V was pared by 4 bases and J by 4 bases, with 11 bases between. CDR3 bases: TGTGCCAGCAGTTCCCGACTAGGGGGAAACACCATATATTTT. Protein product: CASSSRLGGNTIYF.

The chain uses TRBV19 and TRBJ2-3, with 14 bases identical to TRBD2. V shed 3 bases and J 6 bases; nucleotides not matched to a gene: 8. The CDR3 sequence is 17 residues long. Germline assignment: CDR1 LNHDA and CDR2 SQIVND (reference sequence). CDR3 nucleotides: TGTGCCAGTAGTATCCAGGGACTAGCGGGAGTTGCGGATACGCAGTATTTT. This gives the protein CASSIQGLAGVADTQYF.

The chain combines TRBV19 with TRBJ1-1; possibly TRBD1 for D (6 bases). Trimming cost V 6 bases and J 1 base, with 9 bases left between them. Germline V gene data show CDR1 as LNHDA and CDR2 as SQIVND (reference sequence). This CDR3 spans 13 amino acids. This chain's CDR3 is CASRTTGNTEAFF. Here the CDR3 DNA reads TGTGCCAGTAGGACGACAGGGAACACTGAAGCTTTCTTT.

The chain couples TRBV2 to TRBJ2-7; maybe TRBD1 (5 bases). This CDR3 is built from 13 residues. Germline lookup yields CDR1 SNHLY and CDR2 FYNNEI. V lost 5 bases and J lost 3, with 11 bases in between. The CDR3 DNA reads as TGTGCCAGCAGTATGGGGCCGTTCTACGAGCAGTACTTC. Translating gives CASSMGPFYEQYF. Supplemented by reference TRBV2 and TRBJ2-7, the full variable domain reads EPEVTQTPSHQVTQMGQEVILRCVPISNHLYFYWYRQILGQKVEFLVSFYNNEISEKSEIFDDQFSVERPDGSNFTLKIRSTKLEDSAMYFCASSMGPFYEQYFGPGTRLTVT.

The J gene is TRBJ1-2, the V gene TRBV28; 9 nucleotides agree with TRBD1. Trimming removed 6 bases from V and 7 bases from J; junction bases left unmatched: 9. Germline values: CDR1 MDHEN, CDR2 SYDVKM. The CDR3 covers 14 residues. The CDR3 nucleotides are TGTGCCAGCAGAGAACAGGGGGCCTTTTTTGGCTACACCTTC. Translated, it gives CASREQGAFFGYTF.

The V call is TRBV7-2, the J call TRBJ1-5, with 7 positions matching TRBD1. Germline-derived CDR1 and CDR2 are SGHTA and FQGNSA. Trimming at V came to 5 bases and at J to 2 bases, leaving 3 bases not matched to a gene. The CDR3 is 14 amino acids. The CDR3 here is CASSGTGGNQPQHF. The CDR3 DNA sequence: TGTGCCAGCAGCGGAACAGGGGGCAATCAGCCCCAGCATTTT. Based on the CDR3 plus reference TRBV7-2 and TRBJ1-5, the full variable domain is GAGVSQSPSNKVTEKGKDVELRCDPISGHTALYWYRQSLGQGLEFLIYFQGNSAPDKSGLPSDRFSAERTGGSVSTLTIQRTQQEDSAVYLCASSGTGGNQPQHFGDGTRLSIL.

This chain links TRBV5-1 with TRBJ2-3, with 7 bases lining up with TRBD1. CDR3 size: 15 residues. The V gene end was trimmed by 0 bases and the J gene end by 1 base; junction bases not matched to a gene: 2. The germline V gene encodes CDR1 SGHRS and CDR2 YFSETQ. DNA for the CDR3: TGCGCCAGCAGCTTGGATGGGACAGGCACAGATACGCAGTATTTT. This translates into CASSLDGTGTDTQYF.

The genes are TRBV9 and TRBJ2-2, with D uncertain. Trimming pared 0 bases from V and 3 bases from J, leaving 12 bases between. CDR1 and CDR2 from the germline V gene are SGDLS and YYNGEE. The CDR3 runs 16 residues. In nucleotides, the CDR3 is TGTGCCAGCAGCGTAGTGGCGGCTTCGCACACCGGGGAGCTGTTTTTT. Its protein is CASSVVAASHTGELFF.

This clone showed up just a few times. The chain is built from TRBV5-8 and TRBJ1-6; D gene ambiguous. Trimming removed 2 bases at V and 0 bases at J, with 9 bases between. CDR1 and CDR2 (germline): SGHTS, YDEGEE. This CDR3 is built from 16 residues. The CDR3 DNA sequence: TGTGCCAGCAGCTTTAAAGGGAGCTCCTATAATTCACCCCTCCACTTT. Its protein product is CASSFKGSSYNSPLHF.

The CDR3 region has the DNA TGCGCCAGCAGCTTGGGGGACAGCTTACCTAATTCACCCCTCCACTTT. Translated: CASSLGDSLPNSPLHF. This chain uses TRBV5-1 with TRBJ1-6; 7 positions match TRBD1. CDR3 length: 16 amino acids. The germline gives CDR1 SGHRS, CDR2 YFSETQ. The J segment lost 6 bases and the V segment lost 0 bases, leaving 6 bases of the junction unmatched.

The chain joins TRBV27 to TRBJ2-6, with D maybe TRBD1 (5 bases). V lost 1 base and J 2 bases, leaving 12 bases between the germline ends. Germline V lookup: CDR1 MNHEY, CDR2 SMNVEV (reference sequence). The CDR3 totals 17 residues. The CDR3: CASSLLGVRAGANVLTF. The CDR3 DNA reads TGTGCCAGCAGTTTATTAGGGGTAAGAGCTGGGGCCAACGTCCTGACTTTC.

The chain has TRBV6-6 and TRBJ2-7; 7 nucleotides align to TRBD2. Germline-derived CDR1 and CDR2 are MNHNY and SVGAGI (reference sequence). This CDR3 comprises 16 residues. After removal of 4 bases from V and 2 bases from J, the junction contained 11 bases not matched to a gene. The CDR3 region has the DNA TGTGCCAGCAGTTCGGTCGGGGACGCGGGAGCCTACGAGCAGTACTTC. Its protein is CASSSVGDAGAYEQYF.

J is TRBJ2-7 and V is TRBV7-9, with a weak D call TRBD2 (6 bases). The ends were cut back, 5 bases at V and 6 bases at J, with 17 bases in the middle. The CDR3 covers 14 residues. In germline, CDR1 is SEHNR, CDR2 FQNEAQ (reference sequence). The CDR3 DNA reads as TGTGCCAGCAGCCAGGTACTGGGCGGGGCCGAGCAGTACTTC. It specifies CASSQVLGGAEQYF.

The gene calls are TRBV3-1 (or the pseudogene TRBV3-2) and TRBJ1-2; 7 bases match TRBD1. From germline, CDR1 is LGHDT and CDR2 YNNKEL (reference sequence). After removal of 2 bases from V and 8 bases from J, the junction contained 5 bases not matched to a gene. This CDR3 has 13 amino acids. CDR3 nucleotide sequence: TGTGCCAGCAGCCAAAGGGAAGGGGGCGGCTACACCTTC. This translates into CASSQREGGGYTF.

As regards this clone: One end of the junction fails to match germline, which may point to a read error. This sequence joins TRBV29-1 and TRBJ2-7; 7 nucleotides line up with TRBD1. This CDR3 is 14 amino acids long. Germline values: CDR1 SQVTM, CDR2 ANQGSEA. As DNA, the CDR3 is TGCAGCGTGGAAGACCAGGACAGGAATGGTGAGCAGTACTTC. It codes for CSVEDQDRNGEQYF.

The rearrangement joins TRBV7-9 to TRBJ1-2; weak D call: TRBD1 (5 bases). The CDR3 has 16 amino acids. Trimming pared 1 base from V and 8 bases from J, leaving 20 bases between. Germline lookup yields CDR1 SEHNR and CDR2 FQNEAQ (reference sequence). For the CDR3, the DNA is TGTGCCAGCAGCTTAGGTCCCCCGGGTCCAGGGTTGGGCTACACCTTC. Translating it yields CASSLGPPGPGLGYTF.

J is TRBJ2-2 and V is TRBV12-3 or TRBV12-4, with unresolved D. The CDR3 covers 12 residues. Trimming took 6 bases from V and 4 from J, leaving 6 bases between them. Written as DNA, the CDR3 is TGTGCCAGCAGCGCGAGCACCGGGGAGCTGTTTTTT. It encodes CASSASTGELFF.

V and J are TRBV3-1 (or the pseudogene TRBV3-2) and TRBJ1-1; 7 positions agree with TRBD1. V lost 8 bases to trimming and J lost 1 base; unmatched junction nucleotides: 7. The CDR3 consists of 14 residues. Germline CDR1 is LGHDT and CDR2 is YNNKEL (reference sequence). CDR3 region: CASGRTGPNTEAFF. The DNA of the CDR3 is TGTGCCAGCGGGAGGACAGGCCCGAACACTGAAGCTTTCTTT.

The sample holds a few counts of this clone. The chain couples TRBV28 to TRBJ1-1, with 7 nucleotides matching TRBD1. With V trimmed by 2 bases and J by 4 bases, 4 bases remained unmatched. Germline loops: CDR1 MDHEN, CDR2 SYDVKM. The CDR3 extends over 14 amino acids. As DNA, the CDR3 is TGTGCCAGCAGTTTAGCCAGGGGGATCACTGAAGCTTTCTTT. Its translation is CASSLARGITEAFF. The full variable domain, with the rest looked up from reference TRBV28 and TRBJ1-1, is DVKVTQSSRYLVKRTGEKVFLECVQDMDHENMFWYRQDPGLGLRLIYFSYDVKMKEKGDIPEGYSVSREKKERFSLILESASTNQTSMYLCASSLARGITEAFFGQGTRLTVV.

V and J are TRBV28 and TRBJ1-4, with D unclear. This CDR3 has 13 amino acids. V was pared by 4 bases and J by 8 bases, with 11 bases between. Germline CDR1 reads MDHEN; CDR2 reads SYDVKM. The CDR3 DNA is TGTGCCAGCAGTTCCTCCGCCGGGGAAAAACTGTTTTTT. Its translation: CASSSSAGEKLFF. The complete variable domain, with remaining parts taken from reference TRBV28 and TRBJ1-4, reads DVKVTQSSRYLVKRTGEKVFLECVQDMDHENMFWYRQDPGLGLRLIYFSYDVKMKEKGDIPEGYSVSREKKERFSLILESASTNQTSMYLCASSSSAGEKLFFGSGTQLSVL.

The CDR3, as DNA: TGTGCCAGCAGCCAAGCCGGGACTAGCGGGGGGAGCACAGATACGCAGTATTTT. Translating gives CASSQAGTSGGSTDTQYF. The gene calls are TRBV3-1 (or the pseudogene TRBV3-2) and TRBJ2-3; 15 nucleotides match TRBD2. CDR1 and CDR2 from the germline V gene are LGHDT and YNNKEL (reference sequence). The CDR3 has 18 amino acids. Losses at the gene ends were 1 base for V and 0 bases for J; bases not matched to a gene: 2.

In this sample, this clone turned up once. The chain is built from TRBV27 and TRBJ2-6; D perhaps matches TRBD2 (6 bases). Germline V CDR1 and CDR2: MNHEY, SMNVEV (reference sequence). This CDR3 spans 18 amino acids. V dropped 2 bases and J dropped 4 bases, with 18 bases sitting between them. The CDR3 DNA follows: TGTGCCAGCAGTTTAGATAGACCCCGGGGACTCGGGGCCAACGTCCTGACTTTC. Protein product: CASSLDRPRGLGANVLTF.

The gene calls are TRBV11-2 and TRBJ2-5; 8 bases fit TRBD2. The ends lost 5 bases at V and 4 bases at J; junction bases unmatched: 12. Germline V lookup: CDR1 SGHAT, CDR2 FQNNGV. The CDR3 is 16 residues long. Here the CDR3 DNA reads TGTGCCAGCAGCCCCCTTAGCGGGATGTTGGGAGAGACCCAGTACTTC. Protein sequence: CASSPLSGMLGETQYF. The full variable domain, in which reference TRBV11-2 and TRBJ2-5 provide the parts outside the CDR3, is EAGVAQSPRYKIIEKRQSVAFWCNPISGHATLYWYQQILGQGPKLLIQFQNNGVVDDSQLPKDRFSAERLKGVDSTLKIQPAKLEDSAVYLCASSPLSGMLGETQYFGPGTRLLVL.